These T cell receptor beta chains were read from a single sample in a study of shared clonotypes between healthy human individuals. TCRdb's copy holds only in-frame clones and misses some; the assay was immunoSEQ multiplex PCR. The repertoire consists of roughly 2 million clones, with almost 96% occurring once and the leading ten covering roughly 0.13%. The sequencing input was naive CD4+ T cells sorted from blood. The source of these receptors is a man aged 18 to 29 in good health. The CDR3 runs from the conserved cysteine through the conserved F or W. Each record gives: clone size, J gene, V gene, D gene, CDR3 DNA, CDR3 protein. A D gene is named only where the DNA matches it firmly. Not every row has a clone size; where given, it reads once, few, many or a size class.

>NA|TRBJ1-2|TRBV5-4|TRBD1
TGTGCCAGCACCCGGTGGGAGGGGGCGTCAGGCTACACCTTC
CASTRWEGASGYTF
>NA|TRBJ1-1|TRBV7-8|TRBD1
TGTGCCAGCAGCTTAAAGACAGGGCCGAACACTGAAGCTTTCTTT
CASSLKTGPNTEAFF
>NA|TRBJ2-1|TRBV5-8|NA
TGTGCCAGCAGCTTGGTCGACTTGAAGCAGTTCTTC
CASSLVDLKQFF
>NA|TRBJ2-2|TRBV5-1|NA
TGCGCCAGCAGCTGGGACCCCAGCAAAAACACCGGGGAGCTGTTTTTT
CASSWDPSKNTGELFF
>NA|TRBJ1-1|TRBV5-6|NA
TGTGCCAGCAGCCCCCTACGACATACTGAAGCTTTCTTT
CASSPLRHTEAFF
>NA|TRBJ2-7|TRBV6-5|NA
TGTGCCAGCAGTTCGTCCGCGACAGCCTACGAGCAGTACTTC
CASSSSATAYEQYF
>NA|TRBJ2-7|TRBV18|NA
TGTGCCAGCTCACCACAACAGGGTTCCCCATACGAGCAGTACTTC
CASSPQQGSPYEQYF
>NA|TRBJ2-4|TRBV2|TRBD1
TGTGCCAGCAGTGTTCTGAAGACAGGGGAGTACTTC
CASSVLKTGEYF
>NA|TRBJ2-1|TRBV27|TRBD2
TGTGCCAGCAGTTTCCGGGGGGCCTACAATGAGCAGTTCTTC
CASSFRGAYNEQFF
>once|TRBJ1-3|TRBV5-8|NA
TGTGCCAGCAGCTCCTCCGGGACAAGCATATATTTT
CASSSSGTSIYF
>NA|TRBJ2-7|TRBV28|NA
TGTGCCAGCAGTCTAAGTCAATCCCCCTACGAGCAGTACTTC
CASSLSQSPYEQYF
>once|TRBJ1-2|TRBV5-1|NA
TGCGCCAGCAGCTTGACCCCGACAGGACCCTATGGCTACACCTTC
CASSLTPTGPYGYTF
>once|TRBJ2-7|TRBV4-3|NA
TGCGCCAGCTCTCAGATCGGGCAGTCGTTTTACGAGCAGTACTTC
CASSQIGQSFYEQYF
>once|TRBJ2-1|TRBV28|TRBD2
TGTGCCAGCAGTTCGGTAAGCGGGGGCCCCAATGAGCAGTTCTTC
CASSSVSGGPNEQFF
>once|TRBJ1-1|TRBV2|NA
TGTGCCAGCAGCCCCGACACAATAATGAACACTGAAGCTTTCTTT
CASSPDTIMNTEAFF
>NA|TRBJ2-7|TRBV7-7|NA
TGTGCTAGCAGCTTAGGGGACGGAACCTACGAGCAGTACTTC
CASSLGDGTYEQYF
>NA|TRBJ1-2|TRBV6-1|NA
TGTGCCAGCAGCCCCCCGGGGGGGCACACCTTC
CASSPPGGHTF
>NA|TRBJ2-5|TRBV10-1|TRBD2
TGCGCCAGCAAGAACCGACCTACGAAACTAGCGGGAGGGCCTCCATCGGAGACCCAGTACTTC
CASKNRPTKLAGGPPSETQYF
>NA|TRBJ2-7|TRBV28|TRBD1
TGTGCCAGCAGCTTCTCTGCCGGGACAGGGGGCTACGAGCAGTACTTC
CASSFSAGTGGYEQYF
>NA|TRBJ2-5|TRBV10-2|TRBD2
TGCGCCAGCAGGGGGACTAGCGGGGCTGGGGAGACCCAGTACTTC
CASRGTSGAGETQYF
>once|TRBJ2-4|TRBV20-1|NA
TGCAGTGTCCCGACTAACACCATTCAGTACTTC
CSVPTNTIQYF
>NA|TRBJ2-7|TRBV10-3|NA
TGTGCCGCAGGGCAGACGGAGTCCTACGAGCAGTACTTC
CAAGQTESYEQYF
>NA|TRBJ2-7|TRBV30|TRBD1
TGTGCCTGGAGCCGGCAGGGGGTATACGAGCAGTACTTC
CAWSRQGVYEQYF
>NA|TRBJ1-1|TRBV27|NA
TGTGCCAGCAGTTTCTCCGGGCCACTTACAAACACTGAAGCTTTCTTT
CASSFSGPLTNTEAFF
>NA|TRBJ2-1|TRBV7-7|NA
TGTGCTAGCAGCTTAGCGTATGGCCGCGGCTATGAGCAGTTCTTC
CASSLAYGRGYEQFF
>NA|TRBJ1-1|TRBV11-2|NA
TGTGCCAGCAGCTTTAGTTCCGTCGACACTGAAGCTTTCTTT
CASSFSSVDTEAFF
>NA|TRBJ2-1|TRBV18|NA
TGTGCCAGCTCACCAGCCGCCCGAGGGGAGCCCTACAATGAGCAGTTCTTC
CASSPAARGEPYNEQFF
>NA|TRBJ2-3|TRBV2|NA
TGTGCCAGCAAGGGAGGGGGGACTAGCACAGATACGCAGTATTTT
CASKGGGTSTDTQYF
>NA|TRBJ2-5|TRBV11-2|NA
TGTGCCAGCAGCCTTAACCCCCTAGCGGAGACCCAGTACTTC
CASSLNPLAETQYF
>NA|TRBJ2-3|TRBV11-2|NA
TGTGCCAGCAGCTCATCAGGGCATAGCACAGATACGCAGTATTTT
CASSSSGHSTDTQYF
>once|TRBJ2-7|TRBV6-6|TRBD1
TGTGCCAGCAGTCCCCGGGACAGGGGGTCGGGTGAGCAGTACTTC
CASSPRDRGSGEQYF
>NA|TRBJ1-5|TRBV15|NA
TGTGCCACCAGCAGAGATAATTCCAGGAATCAGCCCCAGCATTTT
CATSRDNSRNQPQHF
>NA|TRBJ2-5|TRBV13|NA
TGTGCCAGCAGCTCGGAACGCGGGGTAGGGACCCAGTACTTC
CASSSERGVGTQYF
>NA|TRBJ1-3|TRBV13|NA
TGTGCCAGCAACTACAGAGCGGGCAACACCATATATTTT
CASNYRAGNTIYF
>NA|TRBJ2-1|TRBV5-1|NA
TGCGCCACCAGCTCGAAGGGTGATGAGCAGTTCTTC
CATSSKGDEQFF
>NA|TRBJ2-7|TRBV5-1|TRBD1
TGCGCCAGCAGTAAGGAGACAGGGACCATTCCTTCCTACGAGCAGTACTTC
CASSKETGTIPSYEQYF
>NA|TRBJ2-3|TRBV7-9|NA
TGTGCCAGCAGCTTCAGTCTCAGCACAGATACGCAGTATTTT
CASSFSLSTDTQYF
>NA|TRBJ1-1|TRBV7-3|NA
TGTGCCAGCAGCCTGGACAGAGACACTGAAGCTTTCTTT
CASSLDRDTEAFF
>NA|TRBJ1-2|TRBV6-6|NA
TGTGCCAGCAGTTACTCGAAACTTTATGGCTACACCTTC
CASSYSKLYGYTF
>NA|TRBJ1-1|TRBV27|NA
TGTGCCAGCAGCCGGGCCTACACTGTTACTGAAGCTTTCTTT
CASSRAYTVTEAFF
>NA|TRBJ1-2|TRBV29-1|NA
TGCAGCGTTGAAGTCAGGAACTATGGCTACACCTTC
CSVEVRNYGYTF
>NA|TRBJ2-1|TRBV29-1|TRBD2
TGCAGCGTTGAAATGGCTAGCGGGAGGGGGCAGTTCTTC
CSVEMASGRGQFF
>once|TRBJ2-1|TRBV11-2|TRBD2
TGTGCCAGCAGCTTCGGGACTAGCGGGGCCGGGCAGTTCTTC
CASSFGTSGAGQFF
>once|TRBJ2-5|TRBV27|NA
TGTGCCAGCAGAAGCAGGGACTCCTGGTATCAAGAGACCCAGTACTTC
CASRSRDSWYQETQYF
>NA|TRBJ1-3|TRBV4-2|NA
TGTGCCAGCAGCCAGCTCGGGGGGGGCCCTGGAAACACCATATATTTT
CASSQLGGGPGNTIYF
>NA|TRBJ1-6|TRBV30|NA
TGTGCCTGGAGTGGGGGCAGAGATAATTCACCCCTCCACTTT
CAWSGGRDNSPLHF
>NA|TRBJ1-2|TRBV14|NA
TGTGCCAGCAGCCAAGCCCTGGACTATGGCTACACCTTC
CASSQALDYGYTF
>NA|TRBJ1-3|TRBV6-1|NA
TGTGCCAGCAGCCATACACCTGGCACCATATATTTT
CASSHTPGTIYF
>NA|TRBJ2-7|TRBV4-3|NA
TGCGCCAGCCAAAGCCAACGGGGATCTCCCTACGAGCAGTACTTC
CASQSQRGSPYEQYF
>NA|TRBJ2-1|TRBV10-3|NA
TGTGCCATCAGTAAAACAGAGGCGCGAGAGCAGTTCTTC
CAISKTEAREQFF
>NA|TRBJ2-7|TRBV28|NA
TGTGCCAGCTCCCCGGCTGGAACCTACGAGCAGTACTTC
CASSPAGTYEQYF
>NA|TRBJ1-1|TRBV19|NA
TGTGCCAGTAGTATACCAGGGGCCGCTGAAGCTTTCTTT
CASSIPGAAEAFF
>NA|TRBJ2-1|TRBV7-9|NA
TGTGCCAGCAGGGGGGCGTACAATGAGCAGTTCTTC
CASRGAYNEQFF
>NA|TRBJ1-4|TRBV5-1|TRBD1
TGCGCCAGCAGCGGGACAGGGGAAACTAATGAAAAACTGTTTTTT
CASSGTGETNEKLFF
>NA|TRBJ1-1|TRBV4-1|TRBD1
TGCGCCAGCAGCCGCAACACAGGGGGAGGGGAAAACACTGAAGCTTTCTTT
CASSRNTGGGENTEAFF